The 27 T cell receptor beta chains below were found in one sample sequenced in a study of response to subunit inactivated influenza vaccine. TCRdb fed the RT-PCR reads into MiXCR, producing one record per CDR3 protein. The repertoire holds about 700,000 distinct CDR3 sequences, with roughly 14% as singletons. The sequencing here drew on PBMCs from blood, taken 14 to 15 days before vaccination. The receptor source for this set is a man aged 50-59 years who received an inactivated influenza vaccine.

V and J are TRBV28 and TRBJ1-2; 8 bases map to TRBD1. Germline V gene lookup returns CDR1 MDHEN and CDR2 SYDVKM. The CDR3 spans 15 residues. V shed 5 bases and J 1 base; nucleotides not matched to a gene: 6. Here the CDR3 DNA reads TGTGCCAGCAGTACATACAGGGGGGTTAACTATGGCTACACCTTC. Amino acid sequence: CASSTYRGVNYGYTF.

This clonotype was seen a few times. CDR3 sequence (DNA): TGTGCCAGCAGTCCAGGACATAGGAGCTCCTACGAGCAGTACTTC. Amino acid sequence: CASSPGHRSSYEQYF. V usage is TRBV2 and J usage is TRBJ2-7; D might be TRBD1 (5 bases). CDR1 SNHLY and CDR2 FYNNEI come from the germline V gene. The CDR3 extends over 15 amino acids. Trimming shortened V by 5 bases and J by 0 bases, and 14 bases separated the two germline ends.

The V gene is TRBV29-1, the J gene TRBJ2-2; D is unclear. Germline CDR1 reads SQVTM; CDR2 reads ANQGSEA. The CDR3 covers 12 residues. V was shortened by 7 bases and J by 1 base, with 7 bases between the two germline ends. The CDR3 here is CSARVNTGELFF. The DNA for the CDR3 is TGCAGCGCCCGGGTGAACACCGGGGAGCTGTTTTTT.

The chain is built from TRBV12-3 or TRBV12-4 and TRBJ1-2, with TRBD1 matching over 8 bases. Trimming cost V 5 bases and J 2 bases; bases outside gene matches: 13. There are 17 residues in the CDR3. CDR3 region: CASSVGTGRVPNYGYTF. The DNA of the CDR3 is TGTGCCAGCAGTGTCGGGACAGGCCGGGTCCCCAACTATGGCTACACCTTC.

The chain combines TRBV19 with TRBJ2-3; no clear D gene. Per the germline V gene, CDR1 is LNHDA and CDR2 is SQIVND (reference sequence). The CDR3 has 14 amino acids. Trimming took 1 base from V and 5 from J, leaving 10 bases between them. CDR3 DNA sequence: TGTGCCAGTAGTATAGGAGGAGCCCAAGATACGCAGTATTTT. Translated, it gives CASSIGGAQDTQYF.

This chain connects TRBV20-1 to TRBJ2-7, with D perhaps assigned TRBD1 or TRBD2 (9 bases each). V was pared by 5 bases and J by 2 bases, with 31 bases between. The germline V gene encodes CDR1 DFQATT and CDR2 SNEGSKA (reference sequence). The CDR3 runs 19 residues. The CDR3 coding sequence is TGCAGTGCTCGCCCGACAGGGGGTAAAGGGCTAGCGGGAACCTACGAGCAGTACTTC. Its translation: CSARPTGGKGLAGTYEQYF.

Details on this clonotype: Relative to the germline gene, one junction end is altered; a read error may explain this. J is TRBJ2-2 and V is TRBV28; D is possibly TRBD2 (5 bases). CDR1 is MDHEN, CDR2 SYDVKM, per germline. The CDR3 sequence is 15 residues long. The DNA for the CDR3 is TGTGCCAGCAGCCCGTCCTTAGCGAACACCGGGGAGCTGTGTTTT. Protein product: CASSPSLANTGELCF. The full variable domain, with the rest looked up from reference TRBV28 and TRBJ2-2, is DVKVTQSSRYLVKRTGEKVFLECVQDMDHENMFWYRQDPGLGLRLIYFSYDVKMKEKGDIPEGYSVSREKKERFSLILESASTNQTSMYLCASSPSLANTGELCFGEGSRLTVL.

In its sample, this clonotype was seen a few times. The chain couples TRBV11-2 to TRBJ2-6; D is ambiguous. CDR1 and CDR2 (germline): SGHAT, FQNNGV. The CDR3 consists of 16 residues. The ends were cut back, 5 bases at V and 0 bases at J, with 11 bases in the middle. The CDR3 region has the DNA TGTGCCAGCAGCCGGCGGCGGCACTCTGGGGCCAACGTCCTGACTTTC. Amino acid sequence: CASSRRRHSGANVLTF.

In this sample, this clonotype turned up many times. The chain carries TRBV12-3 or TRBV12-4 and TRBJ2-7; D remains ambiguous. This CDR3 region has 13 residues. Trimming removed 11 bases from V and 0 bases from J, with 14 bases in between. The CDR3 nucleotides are TGTGCCTCCACCCCGAAAAGCTCCTACGAGCAGTACTTC. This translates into CASTPKSSYEQYF.

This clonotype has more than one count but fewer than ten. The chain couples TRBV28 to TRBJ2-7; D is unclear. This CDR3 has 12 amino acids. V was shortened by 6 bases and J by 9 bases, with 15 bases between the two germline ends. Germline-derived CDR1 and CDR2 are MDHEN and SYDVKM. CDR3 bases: TGTGCCAGCAGCGCCCCGGCGCGGTGGCAGTACTTC. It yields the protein CASSAPARWQYF.

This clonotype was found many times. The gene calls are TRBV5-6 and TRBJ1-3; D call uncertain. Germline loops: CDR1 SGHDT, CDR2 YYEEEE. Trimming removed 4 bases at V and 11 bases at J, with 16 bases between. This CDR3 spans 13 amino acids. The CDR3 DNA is TGTGCCAGCAGCAGAGACACCTCCTTGGCCATATATTTT. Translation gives CASSRDTSLAIYF.

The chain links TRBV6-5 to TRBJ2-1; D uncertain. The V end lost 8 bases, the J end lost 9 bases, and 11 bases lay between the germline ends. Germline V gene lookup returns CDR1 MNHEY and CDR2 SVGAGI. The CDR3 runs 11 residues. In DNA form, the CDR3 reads TGTGCCAGCCTTAGTGGCTTTGAGCAGTTCTTC. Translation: CASLSGFEQFF.

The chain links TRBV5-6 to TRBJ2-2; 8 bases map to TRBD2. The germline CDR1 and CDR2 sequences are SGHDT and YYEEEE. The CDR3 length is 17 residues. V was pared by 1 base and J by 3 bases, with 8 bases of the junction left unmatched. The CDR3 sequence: CASSLFITSGDTGELFF. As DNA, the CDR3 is TGTGCCAGCAGCTTGTTTATCACTAGCGGAGACACCGGGGAGCTGTTTTTT.

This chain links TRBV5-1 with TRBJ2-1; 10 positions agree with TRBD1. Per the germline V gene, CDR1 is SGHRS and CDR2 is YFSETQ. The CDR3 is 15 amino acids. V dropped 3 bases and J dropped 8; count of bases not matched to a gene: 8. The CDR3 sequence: CASSSMDRGGDEQFF. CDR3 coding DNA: TGCGCCAGCAGCTCGATGGACAGGGGGGGTGATGAGCAGTTCTTC.

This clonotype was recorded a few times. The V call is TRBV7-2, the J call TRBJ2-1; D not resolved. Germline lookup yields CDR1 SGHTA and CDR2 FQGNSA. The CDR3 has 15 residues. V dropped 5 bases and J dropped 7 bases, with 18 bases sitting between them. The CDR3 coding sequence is TGTGCCAGCAGCCACGGAGTTAGACTGGGAAATGAGCAGTTCTTC. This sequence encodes CASSHGVRLGNEQFF. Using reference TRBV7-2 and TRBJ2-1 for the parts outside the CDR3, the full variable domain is GAGVSQSPSNKVTEKGKDVELRCDPISGHTALYWYRQSLGQGLEFLIYFQGNSAPDKSGLPSDRFSAERTGGSVSTLTIQRTQQEDSAVYLCASSHGVRLGNEQFFGPGTRLTVL.

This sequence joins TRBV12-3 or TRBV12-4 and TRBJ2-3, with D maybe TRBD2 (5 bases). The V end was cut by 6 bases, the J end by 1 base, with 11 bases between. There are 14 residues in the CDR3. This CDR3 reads CASSRGLRTDTQYF. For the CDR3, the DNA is TGTGCCAGCAGCCGCGGACTGCGCACAGATACGCAGTATTTT.

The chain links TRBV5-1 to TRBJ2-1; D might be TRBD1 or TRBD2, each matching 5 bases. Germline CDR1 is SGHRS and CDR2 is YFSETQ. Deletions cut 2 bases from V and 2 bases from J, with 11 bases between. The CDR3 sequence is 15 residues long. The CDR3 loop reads CASSLTGLTYNEQFF. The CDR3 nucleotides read TGCGCCAGCAGCTTAACGGGGCTAACCTACAATGAGCAGTTCTTC.

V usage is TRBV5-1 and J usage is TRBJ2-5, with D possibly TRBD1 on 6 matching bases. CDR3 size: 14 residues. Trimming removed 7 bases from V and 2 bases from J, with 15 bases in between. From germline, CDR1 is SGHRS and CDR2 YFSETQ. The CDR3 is CASGPGTQQETQYF. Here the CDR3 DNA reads TGCGCCAGCGGCCCCGGGACACAGCAAGAGACCCAGTACTTC.

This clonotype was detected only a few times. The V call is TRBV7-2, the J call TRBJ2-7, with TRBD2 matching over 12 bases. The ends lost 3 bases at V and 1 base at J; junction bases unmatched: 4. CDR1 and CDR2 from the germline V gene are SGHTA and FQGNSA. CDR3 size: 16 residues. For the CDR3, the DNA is TGTGCCAGCAGCTTCCGACTAGCGGGGGCTTCCTACGAGCAGTACTTC. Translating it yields CASSFRLAGASYEQYF. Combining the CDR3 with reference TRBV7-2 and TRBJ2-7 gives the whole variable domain GAGVSQSPSNKVTEKGKDVELRCDPISGHTALYWYRQSLGQGLEFLIYFQGNSAPDKSGLPSDRFSAERTGGSVSTLTIQRTQQEDSAVYLCASSFRLAGASYEQYFGPGTRLTVT.

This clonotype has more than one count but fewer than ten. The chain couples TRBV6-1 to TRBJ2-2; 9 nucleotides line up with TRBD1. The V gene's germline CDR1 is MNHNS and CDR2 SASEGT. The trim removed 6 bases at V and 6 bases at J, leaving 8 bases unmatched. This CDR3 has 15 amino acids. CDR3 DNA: TGTGCCAGCAGAGTGGACAGGGGCCCGGCCGGGGAGCTGTTTTTT. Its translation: CASRVDRGPAGELFF.

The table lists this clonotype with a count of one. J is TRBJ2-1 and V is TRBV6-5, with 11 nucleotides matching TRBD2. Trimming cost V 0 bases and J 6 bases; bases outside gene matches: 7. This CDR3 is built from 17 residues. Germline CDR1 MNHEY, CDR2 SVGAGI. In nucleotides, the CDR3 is TGTGCCAGCAGTTACTCCCTTAGCGGGAGGGCCGGCAATGAGCAGTTCTTC. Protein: CASSYSLSGRAGNEQFF.

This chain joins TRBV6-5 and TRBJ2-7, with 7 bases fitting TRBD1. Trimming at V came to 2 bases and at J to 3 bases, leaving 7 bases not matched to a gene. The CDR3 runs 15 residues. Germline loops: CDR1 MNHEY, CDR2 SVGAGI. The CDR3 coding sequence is TGTGCCAGCAGTTACGAGGGGGCGACCTACTACGAGCAGTACTTC. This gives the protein CASSYEGATYYEQYF.

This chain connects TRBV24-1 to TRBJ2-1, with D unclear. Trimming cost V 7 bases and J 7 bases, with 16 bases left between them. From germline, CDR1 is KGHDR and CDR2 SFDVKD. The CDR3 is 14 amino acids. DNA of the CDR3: TGTGCCACCAGCGCCTCACTTGGCATTAATGAGCAGTTCTTC. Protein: CATSASLGINEQFF.

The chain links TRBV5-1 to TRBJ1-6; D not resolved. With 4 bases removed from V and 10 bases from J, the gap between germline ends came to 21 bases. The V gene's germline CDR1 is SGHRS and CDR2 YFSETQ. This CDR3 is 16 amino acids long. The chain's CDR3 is CASSPLGSDGGSPLHF. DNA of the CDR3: TGCGCCAGCAGCCCACTAGGCAGCGATGGAGGATCACCCCTCCACTTT.

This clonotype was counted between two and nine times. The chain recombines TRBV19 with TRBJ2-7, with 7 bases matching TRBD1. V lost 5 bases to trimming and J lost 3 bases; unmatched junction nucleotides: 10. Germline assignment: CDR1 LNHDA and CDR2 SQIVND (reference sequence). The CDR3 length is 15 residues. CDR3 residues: CASSPHRQGNYEQYF. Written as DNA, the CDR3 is TGTGCCAGTAGTCCCCATCGACAGGGAAACTACGAGCAGTACTTC.

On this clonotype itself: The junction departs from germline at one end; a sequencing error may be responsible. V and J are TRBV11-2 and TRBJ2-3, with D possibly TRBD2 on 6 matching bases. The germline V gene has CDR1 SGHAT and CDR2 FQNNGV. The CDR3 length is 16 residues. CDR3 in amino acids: CASSLFGGLPGNTEYF. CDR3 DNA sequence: TGTGCCAGCAGCTTATTCGGGGGACTCCCGGGGAATACGGAGTATTTT. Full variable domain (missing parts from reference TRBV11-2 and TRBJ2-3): EAGVAQSPRYKIIEKRQSVAFWCNPISGHATLYWYQQILGQGPKLLIQFQNNGVVDDSQLPKDRFSAERLKGVDSTLKIQPAKLEDSAVYLCASSLFGGLPGNTEYFGPGTRLTVL.

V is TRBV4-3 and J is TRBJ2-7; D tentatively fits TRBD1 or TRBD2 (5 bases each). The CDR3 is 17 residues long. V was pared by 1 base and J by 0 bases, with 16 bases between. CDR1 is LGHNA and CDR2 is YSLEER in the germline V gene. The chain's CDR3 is CASSQGGEGRSSYEQYF. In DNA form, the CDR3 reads TGCGCCAGCAGCCAAGGGGGCGAGGGACGGAGCTCCTACGAGCAGTACTTC.